The entry below gives a single T cell receptor (beta chain) sequence along with its context. These data originate in a study of blood T cell repertoires in COVID-19. Across the study: COVID-19 samples from acute and convalescent phases originated in the United States, Italy and Spain.

The method was immunoSEQ multiplex PCR; TCRdb's version includes in-frame clones alone and lacks a portion of them. The sample consists of a few hundred thousand clones, about 88% of them appearing once. Per germline, CDR1 WSHSY and CDR2 SAAADI. V trimming: 6 bases; J trimming: 5 bases; junction bases outside the gene matches: 0. The CDR3 is 13 amino acids. The chain recombines TRBV10-2 with TRBJ2-1; 11 bases are shared with TRBD2. The receptor was isolated from a woman between 55 and 75 years old with COVID-19, enrolled during active disease. Sequencing was done on a sample of peripheral blood. The CDR3 DNA reads as TGCGCCAGCAGACTAGCGGGAGACAATGAGCAGTTCTTC. It translates to CASRLAGDNEQFF.